This TCR beta chain is drawn from a study of T cell changes during pregnancy in multiple sclerosis. CDR1 is MNHEY and CDR2 is SVGAGI in the germline V gene. The CDR3 runs 12 residues. The ends lost 6 bases at V and 6 bases at J; junction bases unmatched: 4. TCRdb keeps only in-frame clones here, not all; method: immunoSEQ multiplex PCR. The data show about 30,000 clones, under 95% seen once. The V call is TRBV6-5, the J call TRBJ1-1, with TRBD1 matching 7 bases. Sequencing used CD4+ T cells from peripheral blood mononuclear cells, obtained in the second trimester of pregnancy. This TCR was recovered from a female donor in good health, enrolled as a control in a pregnancy study. DNA for the CDR3: TGTGCCAGCAGACTAACAGGGGCTGAAGCTTTCTTT. Its protein product is CASRLTGAEAFF.